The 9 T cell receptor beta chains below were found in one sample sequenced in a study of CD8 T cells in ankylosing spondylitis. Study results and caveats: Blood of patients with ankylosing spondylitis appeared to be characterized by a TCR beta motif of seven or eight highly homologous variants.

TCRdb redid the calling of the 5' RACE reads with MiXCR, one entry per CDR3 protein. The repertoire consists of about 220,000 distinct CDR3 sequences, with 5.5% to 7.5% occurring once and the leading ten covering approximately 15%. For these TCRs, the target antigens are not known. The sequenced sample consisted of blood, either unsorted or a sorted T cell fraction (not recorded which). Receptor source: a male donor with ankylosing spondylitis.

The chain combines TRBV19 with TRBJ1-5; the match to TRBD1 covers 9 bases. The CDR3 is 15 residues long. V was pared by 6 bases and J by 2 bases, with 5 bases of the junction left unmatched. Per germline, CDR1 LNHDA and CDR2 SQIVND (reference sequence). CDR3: CASSLRQGGNQPQHF. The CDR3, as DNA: TGTGCCAGTAGCCTGAGACAGGGGGGCAATCAGCCCCAGCATTTT.

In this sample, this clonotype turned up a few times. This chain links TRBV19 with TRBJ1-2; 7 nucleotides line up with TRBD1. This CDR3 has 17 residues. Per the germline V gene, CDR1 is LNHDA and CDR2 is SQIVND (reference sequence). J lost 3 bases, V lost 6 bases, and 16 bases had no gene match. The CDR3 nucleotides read TGTGCCAGTAGCCCGTGGGGAGGGGGCACGTCAGACTATGGCTACACCTTC. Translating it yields CASSPWGGGTSDYGYTF.

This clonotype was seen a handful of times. The CDR3 loop is CASRQTSGAEETQYF. CDR3 nucleotides: TGTGCCAGCAGGCAGACTAGCGGGGCCGAAGAGACCCAGTACTTC. The rearrangement joins TRBV6-1 to TRBJ2-5, with 11 bases identical to TRBD2. This CDR3 region has 15 residues. Looked up from germline, CDR1 is MNHNS and CDR2 is SASEGT. V trimming: 6 bases; J trimming: 3 bases; junction bases outside the gene matches: 6.

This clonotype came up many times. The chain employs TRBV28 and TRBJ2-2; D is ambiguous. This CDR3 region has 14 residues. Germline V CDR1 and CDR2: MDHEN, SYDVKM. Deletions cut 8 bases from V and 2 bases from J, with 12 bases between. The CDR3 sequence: CASLLGVNTGELFF. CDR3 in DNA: TGTGCCAGCCTCTTAGGAGTCAACACCGGGGAGCTGTTTTTT.

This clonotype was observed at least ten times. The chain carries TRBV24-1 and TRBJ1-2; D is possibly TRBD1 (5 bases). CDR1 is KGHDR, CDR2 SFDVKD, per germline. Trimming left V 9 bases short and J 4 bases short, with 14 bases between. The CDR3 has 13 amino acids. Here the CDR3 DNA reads TGTGCCACCCGAGGGGAGAAGGTCTATGGCTACACCTTC. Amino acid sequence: CATRGEKVYGYTF.

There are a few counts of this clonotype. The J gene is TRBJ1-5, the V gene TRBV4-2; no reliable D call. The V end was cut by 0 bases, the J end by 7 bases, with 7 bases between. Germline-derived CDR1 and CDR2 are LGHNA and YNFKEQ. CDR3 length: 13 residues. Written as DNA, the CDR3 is TGTGCCAGCAGCCAAGATCTCATCCAGCCCCAGCATTTT. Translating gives CASSQDLIQPQHF.

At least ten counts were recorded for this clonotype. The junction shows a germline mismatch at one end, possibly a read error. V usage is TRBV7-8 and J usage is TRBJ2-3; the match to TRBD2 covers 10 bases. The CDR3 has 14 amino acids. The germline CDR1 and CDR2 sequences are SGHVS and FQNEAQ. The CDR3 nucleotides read TGTGCCAGCAGCCTAGCGGGAGCCACAGATACGCAGTATTTT. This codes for CASSLAGATDTQYF. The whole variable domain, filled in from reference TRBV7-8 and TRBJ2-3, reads GAGVSQSPRYKVAKRGQDVALRCDPISGHVSLFWYQQALGQGPEFLTYFQNEAQLDKSGLPSDRFFAERPEGSVSTLKIQRTQQEDSAVYLCASSLAGATDTQYFGPGTRLTVL.

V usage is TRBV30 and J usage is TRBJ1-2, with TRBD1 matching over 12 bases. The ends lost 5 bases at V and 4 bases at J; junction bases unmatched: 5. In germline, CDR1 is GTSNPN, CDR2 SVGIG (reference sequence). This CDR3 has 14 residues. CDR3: CAWRGQGAFYGYTF. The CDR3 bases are TGTGCCTGGCGGGGACAGGGGGCTTTCTATGGCTACACCTTC.

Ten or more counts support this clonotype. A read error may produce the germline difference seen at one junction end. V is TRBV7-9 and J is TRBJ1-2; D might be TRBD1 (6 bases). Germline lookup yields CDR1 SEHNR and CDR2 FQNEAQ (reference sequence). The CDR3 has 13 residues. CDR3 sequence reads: CASSLGGAYGYTF. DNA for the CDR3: TGCGCCAGCAGCCTCGGGGGCGCCTATGGCTACACCTTC.